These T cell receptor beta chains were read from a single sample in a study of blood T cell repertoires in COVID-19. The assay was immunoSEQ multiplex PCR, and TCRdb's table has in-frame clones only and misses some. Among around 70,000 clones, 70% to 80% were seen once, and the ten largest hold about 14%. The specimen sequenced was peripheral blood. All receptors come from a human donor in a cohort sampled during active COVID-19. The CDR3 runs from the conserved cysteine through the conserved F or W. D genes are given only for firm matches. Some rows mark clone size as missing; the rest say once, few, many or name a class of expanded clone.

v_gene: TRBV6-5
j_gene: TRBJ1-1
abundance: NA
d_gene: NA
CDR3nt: TGTGCCAGCAGCCCAGGCCCCACTGAAGCTTTCTTT
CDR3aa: CASSPGPTEAFF

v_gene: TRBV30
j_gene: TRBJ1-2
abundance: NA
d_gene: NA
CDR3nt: TGTGCCTGGAGTGTTCATCCAGGGATGTTTGGCTACACCTTC
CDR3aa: CAWSVHPGMFGYTF

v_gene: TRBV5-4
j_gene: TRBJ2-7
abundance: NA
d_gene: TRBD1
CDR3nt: TGTGCCAGCAGCCCCGACAGGGGCACCACTTACGAGCAGTACTTC
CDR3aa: CASSPDRGTTYEQYF

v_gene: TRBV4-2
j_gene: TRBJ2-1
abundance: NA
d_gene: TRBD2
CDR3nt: TGTGCCAGCAGCGGACGCGGACTAGTTCAGTACAATGAGCAGTTCTTC
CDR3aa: CASSGRGLVQYNEQFF

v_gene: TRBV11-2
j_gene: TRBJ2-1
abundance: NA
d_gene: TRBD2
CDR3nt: TGTGCCAGCAGCTTAGACGGGTTGGTTAGCGGGAGTTCGTCCTACAATGAGCAGTTCTTC
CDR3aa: CASSLDGLVSGSSSYNEQFF

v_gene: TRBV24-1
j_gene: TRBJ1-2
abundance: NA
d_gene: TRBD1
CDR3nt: TGTGCCACCAGTGATCGGGGACAGCGAGATGGCTACACCTTC
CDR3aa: CATSDRGQRDGYTF

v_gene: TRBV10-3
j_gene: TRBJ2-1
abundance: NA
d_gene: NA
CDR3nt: TGTGCCATCAGTGCAGGGGACTCCTACAATGAGCAGTTCTTC
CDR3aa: CAISAGDSYNEQFF

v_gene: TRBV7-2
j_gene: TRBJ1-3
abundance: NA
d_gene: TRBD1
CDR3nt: TGTGCCAGCAGCTTCCCGGGACAGGGTTCGCGAAACACCATATATTTT
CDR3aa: CASSFPGQGSRNTIYF

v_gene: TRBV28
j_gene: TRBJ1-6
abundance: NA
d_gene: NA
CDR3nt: TGTGCCGTAAACTTACTACGTAATTCACCCCTCCACTTT
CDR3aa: CAVNLLRNSPLHF

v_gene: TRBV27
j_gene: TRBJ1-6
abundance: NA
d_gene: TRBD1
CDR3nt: TGTGCCAGCAGTTCCGGACAGGTAACCCCCGGCCTCCACTTT
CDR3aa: CASSSGQVTPGLHF

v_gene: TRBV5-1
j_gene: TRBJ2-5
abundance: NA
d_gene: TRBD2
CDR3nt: TGCGCCAGCAGCTTGGTGGTGGGAGGGCCGGATGAGACCCAGTACTTC
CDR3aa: CASSLVVGGPDETQYF

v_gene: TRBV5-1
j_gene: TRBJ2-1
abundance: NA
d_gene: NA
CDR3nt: TGCGCCAGCAGCCTGACAGGCGACTCCTACAATGAGCAGTTCTTC
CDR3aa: CASSLTGDSYNEQFF

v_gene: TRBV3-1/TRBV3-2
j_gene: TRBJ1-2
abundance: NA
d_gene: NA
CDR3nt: TGTGCCAGCAGCCAAGATAAAAGTCGGGGGGGCGGCACCTTC
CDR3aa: CASSQDKSRGGGTF

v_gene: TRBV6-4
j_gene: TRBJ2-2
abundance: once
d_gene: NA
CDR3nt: TGTGCCAGCAGTGACTCTAGCGGGAACACCGGGGAGCTGTTTTTT
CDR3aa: CASSDSSGNTGELFF

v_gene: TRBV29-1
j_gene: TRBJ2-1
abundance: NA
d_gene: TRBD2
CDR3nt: TGCAGCGTTGCCAGAAGGAGGGAGGGTTTCGTCGTGGATGAGCAGTTCTTC
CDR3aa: CSVARRREGFVVDEQFF